In this sample, the clone carrying this T cell receptor beta chain turned up many times. These data originate in a study of blood T cells in healthy people across ages. Trimming removed 5 bases from V and 6 bases from J, with 11 bases in between. This CDR3 region has 13 residues. A sample-barcoded 5' primer and a J-beta primer mix were used in a second PCR of about 6 to 12 cycles. TCRdb reanalysed the 5' RACE reads using MiXCR and keeps one entry per CDR3 protein. The sample has about a million distinct CDR3 sequences, approximately 38% seen once. This chain connects TRBV12-3 or TRBV12-4 to TRBJ2-1, with D possibly being TRBD1 or TRBD2 (5 bases each). The source of this sequence is a man aged 18-30 years in good health. The sequenced sample was blood. In DNA form, the CDR3 reads TGTGCCAGCAGTGGGGACGGATTCAATGAGCAGTTCTTC. Residues: CASSGDGFNEQFF.